A single sample gave rise to the 10 T cell receptor beta chains below, sequenced in a study of immune evolution from preneoplasia to lung adenocarcinoma. Profiling relied on immunoSEQ multiplex PCR, and the TCRdb table lists in-frame clones only, not all of them. Of some 6,200 clones listed, 79% were seen once; the top ten hold 20% to 25%. Material: FFPE adjacent normal lung tissue. These receptors were taken from a person aged 60 to 85 with lung adenocarcinoma.

This clone was counted a few times. V gene TRBV5-8 combines with J gene TRBJ2-7, with 9 bases aligning to TRBD2. The CDR3 runs to 16 residues. V lost 1 base, J lost 7 bases, and 12 bases stayed unmatched. Germline CDR1 SGHTS, CDR2 YDEGEE. In DNA, the CDR3 is TGTGCCAGCAGCTTGTCCCGCGGGGTGAGCGGGAGGGAGCAGTACTTC. Residues: CASSLSRGVSGREQYF.

The chain joins TRBV6-9 to TRBJ2-7; 13 positions agree with TRBD2. This CDR3 comprises 15 residues. V trimming: 5 bases; J trimming: 3 bases; junction bases outside the gene matches: 4. The V gene's germline CDR1 is MNHGY and CDR2 SVAAGI. CDR3 protein: CASSDGLAGDYEQYF. The DNA of the CDR3 is TGTGCCAGCAGTGACGGACTAGCGGGGGACTACGAGCAGTACTTC.

The rearrangement joins TRBV5-6 to TRBJ2-7; D may match TRBD1 or TRBD2 (5 bases each). V was cut by 9 bases and J by 3 bases, with 16 bases left in between. Germline V lookup: CDR1 SGHDT, CDR2 YYEEEE. The CDR3 loop spans 13 amino acids. This CDR3 is CATYGTEDYEQYF. The CDR3 DNA sequence: TGTGCCACCTACGGGACGGAGGACTACGAGCAGTACTTC.

V usage is TRBV25-1 and J usage is TRBJ1-5; D may be TRBD1 (5 bases). The CDR3 loop spans 15 amino acids. Germline V gene lookup returns CDR1 MGHDK and CDR2 SYGVNS. V lost 4 bases and J lost 4, with 14 bases in between. CDR3 nucleotide sequence: TGTGCCAGCAGTGCGCCTGCGGGGGAGAATCAGCCCCAGCATTTT. Translated: CASSAPAGENQPQHF.

The rearrangement joins TRBV18 to TRBJ1-6, with a tentative D call TRBD1 (6 bases). Germline CDR1 and CDR2: KGHSH and LQKENI. The CDR3 loop spans 16 amino acids. V lost 6 bases and J lost 0, with 12 bases in between. DNA for the CDR3: TGTGCCAGCTCGCCGGACAGAAGCTCCTATAATTCACCCCTCCACTTT. This encodes CASSPDRSSYNSPLHF.

This sequence joins TRBV30 and TRBJ2-5; possible D gene TRBD1, 5 bases. The CDR3 totals 13 residues. V gave up 3 bases and J gave up 1 base, with 9 bases separating them. CDR1 and CDR2 (germline): GTSNPN, SVGIG (reference sequence). For the CDR3, the DNA is TGTGCCTGGAGAACAGGTACCCAAGAGACCCAGTACTTC. Translating it yields CAWRTGTQETQYF.

The chain joins TRBV4-1 to TRBJ2-3; maybe TRBD2 (5 bases). The CDR3 covers 13 residues. CDR1 and CDR2 (germline): MGHRA, YSYEKL. V gave up 4 bases and J gave up 4 bases, with 9 bases separating them. The CDR3 is CASSRRGPDTQYF. In nucleotides, the CDR3 is TGCGCCAGCAGCCGTCGGGGTCCAGATACGCAGTATTTT.

This sequence joins TRBV30 and TRBJ1-3; a possible D gene is TRBD1 (6 bases). Per the germline V gene, CDR1 is GTSNPN and CDR2 is SVGIG (reference sequence). The V and J ends lost 5 bases and 0 bases respectively, with 11 bases between them. The CDR3 is 14 residues long. The CDR3 is CAWVLDSSGNTIYF. As DNA, the CDR3 is TGTGCCTGGGTTTTGGACAGCTCTGGAAACACCATATATTTT.

The chain links TRBV28 to TRBJ1-2, with D uncertain. Trimming left V 2 bases short and J 5 bases short, with 12 bases between. The CDR3 has 14 amino acids. Per the germline V gene, CDR1 is MDHEN and CDR2 is SYDVKM. CDR3 sequence (DNA): TGTGCCAGCAGTTTAGCCAGGAGGACTTATGGCTACACCTTC. As protein: CASSLARRTYGYTF.

This rearrangement joins TRBV18 to TRBJ2-5; the D is unclear. The CDR3 runs 11 residues. V lost 6 bases and J lost 2, with 4 bases in between. Germline V lookup: CDR1 KGHSH, CDR2 LQKENI. CDR3 nucleotides: TGTGCCAGCTCGTTACAAGAGACCCAGTACTTC. Translating it yields CASSLQETQYF.